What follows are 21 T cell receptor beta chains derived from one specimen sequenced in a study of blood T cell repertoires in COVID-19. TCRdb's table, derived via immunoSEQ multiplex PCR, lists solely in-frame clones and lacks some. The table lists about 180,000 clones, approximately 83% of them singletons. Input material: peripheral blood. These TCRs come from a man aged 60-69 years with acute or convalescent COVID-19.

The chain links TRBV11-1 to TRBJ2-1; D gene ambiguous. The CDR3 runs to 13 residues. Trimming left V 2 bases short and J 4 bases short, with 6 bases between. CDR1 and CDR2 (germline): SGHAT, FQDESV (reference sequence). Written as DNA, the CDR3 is TGTGCCAGCAGCTTAAGGCGGTACAATGAGCAGTTCTTC. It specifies CASSLRRYNEQFF. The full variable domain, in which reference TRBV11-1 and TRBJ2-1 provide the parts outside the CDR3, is EAEVAQSPRYKITEKSQAVAFWCDPISGHATLYWYRQILGQGPELLVQFQDESVVDDSQLPKDRFSAERLKGVDSTLKIQPAELGDSAMYLCASSLRRYNEQFFGPGTRLTVL.

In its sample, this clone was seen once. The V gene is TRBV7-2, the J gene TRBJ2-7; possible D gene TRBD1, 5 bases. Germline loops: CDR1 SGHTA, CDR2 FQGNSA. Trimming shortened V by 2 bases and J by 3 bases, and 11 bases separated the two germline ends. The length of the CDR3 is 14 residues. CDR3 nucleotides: TGTGCCAGCAGCTTAAGAAGGCAGGGCTACGAGCAGTACTTC. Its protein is CASSLRRQGYEQYF. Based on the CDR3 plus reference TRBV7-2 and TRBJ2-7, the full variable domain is GAGVSQSPSNKVTEKGKDVELRCDPISGHTALYWYRQSLGQGLEFLIYFQGNSAPDKSGLPSDRFSAERTGGSVSTLTIQRTQQEDSAVYLCASSLRRQGYEQYFGPGTRLTVT.

The chain's CDR3 is CASSHPGLAEETQYF. CDR3 coding DNA: TGCGCCAGCAGCCACCCGGGACTAGCGGAAGAGACCCAGTACTTC. V gene TRBV5-1 combines with J gene TRBJ2-5; 11 nucleotides match TRBD2. Germline loops: CDR1 SGHRS, CDR2 YFSETQ. The CDR3 totals 15 residues. J lost 3 bases, V lost 4 bases, and 5 bases had no gene match.

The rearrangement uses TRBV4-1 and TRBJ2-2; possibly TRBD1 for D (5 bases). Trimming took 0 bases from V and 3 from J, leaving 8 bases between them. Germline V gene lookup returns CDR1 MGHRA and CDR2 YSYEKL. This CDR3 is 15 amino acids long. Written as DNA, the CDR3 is TGCGCCAGCAGCCAAGACAGGGTGGACACCGGGGAGCTGTTTTTT. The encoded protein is CASSQDRVDTGELFF.

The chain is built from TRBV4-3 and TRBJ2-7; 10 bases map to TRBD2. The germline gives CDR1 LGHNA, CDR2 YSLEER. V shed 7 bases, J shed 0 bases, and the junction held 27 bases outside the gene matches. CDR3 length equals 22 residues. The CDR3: CASILGAGHGRLAGVASYEQYF. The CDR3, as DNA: TGCGCCAGCATTCTCGGGGCGGGACATGGACGCCTAGCGGGAGTGGCCTCCTACGAGCAGTACTTC.

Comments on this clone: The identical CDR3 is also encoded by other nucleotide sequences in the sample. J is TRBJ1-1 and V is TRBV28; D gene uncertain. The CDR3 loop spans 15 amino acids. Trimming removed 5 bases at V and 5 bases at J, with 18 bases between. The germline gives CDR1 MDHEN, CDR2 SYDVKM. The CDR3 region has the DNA TGTGCCAGCAGTGCTTTCGGATGGGAGGAAACTGAAGCTTTCTTT. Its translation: CASSAFGWEETEAFF.

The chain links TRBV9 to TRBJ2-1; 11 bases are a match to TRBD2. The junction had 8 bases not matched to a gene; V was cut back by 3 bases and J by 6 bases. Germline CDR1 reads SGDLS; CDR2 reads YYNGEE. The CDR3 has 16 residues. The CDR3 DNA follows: TGTGCCAGCAGCGCCGACGGGACTAGCGGTATCAATGAGCAGTTCTTC. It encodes CASSADGTSGINEQFF.

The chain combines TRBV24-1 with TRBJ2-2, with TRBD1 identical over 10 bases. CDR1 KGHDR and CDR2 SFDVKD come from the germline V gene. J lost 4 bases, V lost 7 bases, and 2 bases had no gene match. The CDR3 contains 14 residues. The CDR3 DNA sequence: TGTGCCACCAGCGGACAGGGGGGCACCGGGGAGCTGTTTTTT. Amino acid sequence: CATSGQGGTGELFF.

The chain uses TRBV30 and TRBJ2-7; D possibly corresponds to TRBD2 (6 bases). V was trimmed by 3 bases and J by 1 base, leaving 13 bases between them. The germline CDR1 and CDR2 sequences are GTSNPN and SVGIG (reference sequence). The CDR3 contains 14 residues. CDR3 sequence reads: CAWSAGRGSYEQYF. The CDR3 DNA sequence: TGTGCCTGGAGCGCGGGGCGGGGATCCTACGAGCAGTACTTC.

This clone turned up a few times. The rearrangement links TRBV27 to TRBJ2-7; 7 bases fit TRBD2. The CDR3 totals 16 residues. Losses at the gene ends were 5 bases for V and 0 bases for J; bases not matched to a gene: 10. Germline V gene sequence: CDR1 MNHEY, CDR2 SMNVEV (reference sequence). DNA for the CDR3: TGTGCCAGCAGTCCCGAACTAGCGAAAAGCTCCTACGAGCAGTACTTC. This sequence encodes CASSPELAKSSYEQYF.

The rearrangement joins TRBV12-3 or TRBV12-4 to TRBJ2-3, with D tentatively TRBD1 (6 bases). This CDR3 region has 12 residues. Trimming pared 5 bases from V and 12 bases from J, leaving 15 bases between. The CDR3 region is CASSQIQGAQYF. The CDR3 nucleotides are TGTGCCAGCAGTCAAATACAGGGCGCACAGTATTTT.

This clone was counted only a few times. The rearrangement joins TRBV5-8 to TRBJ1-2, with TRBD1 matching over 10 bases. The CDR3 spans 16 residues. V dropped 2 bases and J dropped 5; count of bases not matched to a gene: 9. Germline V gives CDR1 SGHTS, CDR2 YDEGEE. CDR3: CASSLQTGGRGYGYTF. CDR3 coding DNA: TGTGCCAGCAGCTTACAGACAGGGGGCAGAGGATATGGCTACACCTTC. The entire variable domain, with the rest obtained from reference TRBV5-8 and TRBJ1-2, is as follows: EAGVTQSPTHLIKTRGQQATLRCSPISGHTSVYWYQQALGLGLQFLLWYDEGEERNRGNFPPRFSGRQFPNYSSELNVNALELEDSALYLCASSLQTGGRGYGYTFGSGTRLTVV.

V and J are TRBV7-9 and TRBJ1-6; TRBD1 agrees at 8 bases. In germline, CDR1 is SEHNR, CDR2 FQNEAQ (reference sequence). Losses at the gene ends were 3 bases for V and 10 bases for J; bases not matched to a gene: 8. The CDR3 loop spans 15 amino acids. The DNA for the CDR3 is TGTGCCAGCAGCTTCCGGACAGGGTTATTGTCACCCCTCCACTTT. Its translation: CASSFRTGLLSPLHF.

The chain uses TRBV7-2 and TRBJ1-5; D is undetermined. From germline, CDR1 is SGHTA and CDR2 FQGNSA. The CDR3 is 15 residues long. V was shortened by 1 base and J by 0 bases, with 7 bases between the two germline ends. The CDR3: CASSLGRNSNQPQHF. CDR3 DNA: TGTGCCAGCAGCTTAGGCAGAAATAGCAATCAGCCCCAGCATTTT.

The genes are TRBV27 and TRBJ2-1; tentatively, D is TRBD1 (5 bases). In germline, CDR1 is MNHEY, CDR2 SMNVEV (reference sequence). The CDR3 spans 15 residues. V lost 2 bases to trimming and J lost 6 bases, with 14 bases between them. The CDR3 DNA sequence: TGTGCCAGCAGTTTAGGACAACTTCCTGGCAATGAGCAGTTCTTC. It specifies CASSLGQLPGNEQFF.

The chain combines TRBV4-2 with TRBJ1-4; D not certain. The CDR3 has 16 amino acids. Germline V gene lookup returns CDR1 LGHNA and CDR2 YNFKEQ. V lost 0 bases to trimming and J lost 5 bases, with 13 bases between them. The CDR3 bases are TGTGCCAGCAGCCAAGATGCTGCAGGCACCAATGAAAAACTGTTTTTT. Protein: CASSQDAAGTNEKLFF.

DNA for the CDR3: TGTGCCAGCAGCGTAGGAGACACTCAAACCGGGGAGCTGTTTTTT. This sequence encodes CASSVGDTQTGELFF. The chain joins TRBV9 to TRBJ2-2; D is unresolved. Trimming shortened V by 0 bases and J by 5 bases, and 11 bases separated the two germline ends. This CDR3 spans 15 amino acids. The germline V gene has CDR1 SGDLS and CDR2 YYNGEE.

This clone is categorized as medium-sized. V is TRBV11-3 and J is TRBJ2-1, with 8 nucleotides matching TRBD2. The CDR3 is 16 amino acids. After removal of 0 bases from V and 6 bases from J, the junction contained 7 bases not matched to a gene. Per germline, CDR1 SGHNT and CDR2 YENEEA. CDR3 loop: CASSLEGTRSGNEQFF. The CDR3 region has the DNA TGTGCCAGCAGCTTAGAAGGGACTAGGTCTGGCAATGAGCAGTTCTTC.

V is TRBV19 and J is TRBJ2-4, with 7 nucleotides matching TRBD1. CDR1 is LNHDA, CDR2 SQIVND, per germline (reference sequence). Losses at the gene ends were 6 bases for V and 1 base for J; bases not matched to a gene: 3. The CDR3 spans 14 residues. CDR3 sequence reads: CASSQGQAKNIQYF. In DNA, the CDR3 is TGTGCCAGTAGCCAGGGACAGGCCAAAAACATTCAGTACTTC.

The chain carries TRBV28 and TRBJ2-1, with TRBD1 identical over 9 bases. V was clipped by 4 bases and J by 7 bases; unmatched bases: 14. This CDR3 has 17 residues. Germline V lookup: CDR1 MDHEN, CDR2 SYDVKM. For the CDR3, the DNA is TGTGCCAGCAGTTCCAGTCCCGGGACAGGGAGGGAGAATGAGCAGTTCTTC. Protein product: CASSSSPGTGRENEQFF. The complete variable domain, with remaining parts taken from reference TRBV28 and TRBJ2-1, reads DVKVTQSSRYLVKRTGEKVFLECVQDMDHENMFWYRQDPGLGLRLIYFSYDVKMKEKGDIPEGYSVSREKKERFSLILESASTNQTSMYLCASSSSPGTGRENEQFFGPGTRLTVL.

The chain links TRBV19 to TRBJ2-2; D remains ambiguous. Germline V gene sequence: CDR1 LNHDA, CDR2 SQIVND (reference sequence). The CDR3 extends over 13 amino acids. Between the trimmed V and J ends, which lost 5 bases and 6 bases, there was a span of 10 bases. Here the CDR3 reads CASSAGFAGELFF. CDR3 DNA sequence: TGTGCCAGTAGTGCCGGTTTTGCCGGGGAGCTGTTTTTT.